The 22 T cell receptor beta chains below were found in one sample sequenced in a study of shared clonotypes between healthy human individuals. Assay used: immunoSEQ multiplex PCR; TCRdb lists only in-frame clones, some missing. The sample includes some 1.1 million clones, about 72% seen only once; the top ten take approximately 0.9%. The sample comprised memory CD4+ T cells from PBMCs. Subset specified: CD45RA-negative fraction. These receptors all come from a young man in good health. Some clones in this sample may be carry-over from other donors' samples.

This clone was seen a few times. J is TRBJ1-3 and V is TRBV6-1, with D possibly matching TRBD1 (5 bases). This CDR3 comprises 14 residues. Germline assignment: CDR1 MNHNS and CDR2 SASEGT. Deletions cut 10 bases from V and 0 bases from J, with 13 bases between. CDR3 in DNA: TGTGCCACCTCTCGGGGCGGCTCTGGAAACACCATATATTTT. Translating gives CATSRGGSGNTIYF.

This clone was counted many times. Additional DNA sequences in this sample encode the identical CDR3. This chain connects TRBV29-1 to TRBJ1-1; possibly TRBD1 for D (6 bases). CDR1 and CDR2 (germline): SQVTM, ANQGSEA. The CDR3 has 12 residues. Between the trimmed V and J ends, which lost 5 bases and 2 bases, there was a span of 9 bases. CDR3 in DNA: TGCAGCGTTCGCAGGGGTAACACTGAAGCTTTCTTT. As protein: CSVRRGNTEAFF.

About this clone itself: A much larger clone differs from this one at a single base, so this may be a read error. Different DNA sequences within this sample yield the same CDR3. The CDR3 nucleotides are TGCAGTGCTAGTTTAGCGGAGACCCAGTACTTC. It encodes CSASLAETQYF. This chain uses TRBV20-1 with TRBJ2-5, with D possibly matching TRBD2 (5 bases). With 3 bases removed from V and 5 bases from J, the gap between germline ends came to 7 bases. This CDR3 is built from 11 residues. CDR1 is DFQATT, CDR2 SNEGSKA, per germline (reference sequence).

The V gene is TRBV11-2, the J gene TRBJ1-1; tentative D call: TRBD1 (6 bases). This CDR3 spans 13 amino acids. CDR1 is SGHAT and CDR2 is FQNNGV in the germline V gene. V was pared by 6 bases and J by 6 bases, with 14 bases between. The CDR3 spells CASRQQGRPEAFF. DNA of the CDR3: TGTGCCAGCAGACAACAGGGCCGCCCTGAAGCTTTCTTT.

The gene calls are TRBV10-3 and TRBJ1-1, with 8 positions matching TRBD1. This CDR3 is 17 amino acids long. Unmatched junction bases numbered 11, after V lost 3 bases and J lost 2 bases. Per the germline V gene, CDR1 is ENHRY and CDR2 is SYGVKD. CDR3 residues: CAISDRQGASYNTEAFF. As DNA, the CDR3 is TGTGCCATCAGTGATCGGCAGGGGGCCTCTTATAACACTGAAGCTTTCTTT.

This clone was found a few times. The genes are TRBV29-1 and TRBJ1-1, with no clear D. Trimming shortened V by 8 bases and J by 2 bases, and 12 bases separated the two germline ends. Looked up from germline, CDR1 is SQVTM and CDR2 is ANQGSEA. The CDR3 length is 12 residues. The CDR3 nucleotides are TGCAGCACCTGGACGGTTAACACTGAAGCTTTCTTT. Translated: CSTWTVNTEAFF. The whole variable domain, remainder taken from reference TRBV29-1 and TRBJ1-1, is SAVISQKPSRDICQRGTSLTIQCQVDSQVTMMFWYRQQPGQSLTLIATANQGSEATYESGFVIDKFPISRPNLTFSTLTVSNMSPEDSSIYLCSTWTVNTEAFFGQGTRLTVV.

The chain joins TRBV5-1 to TRBJ2-1, with 8 nucleotides matching TRBD1. Germline values: CDR1 SGHRS, CDR2 YFSETQ. The CDR3 contains 14 residues. The V and J ends lost 3 bases and 9 bases, in that order; junction bases with no gene match: 8. The CDR3 nucleotides read TGCGCCAGCAGCTCCCAGGGGGCGCTAGGTGAGCAGTTCTTC. This sequence encodes CASSSQGALGEQFF.

This chain uses TRBV7-3 with TRBJ2-5; perhaps D is TRBD1 or TRBD2 (5 bases each). Germline assignment: CDR1 SGHTA and CDR2 FQGTGA. Trimming stripped 4 bases from V and 1 base from J, with 13 bases between. The CDR3 has 15 amino acids. For the CDR3, the DNA is TGTGCCAGCAGCTCACGGGGCGACTCCCAAGAGACCCAGTACTTC. This gives the protein CASSSRGDSQETQYF. Together with reference TRBV7-3 and TRBJ2-5, the CDR3 gives the full variable domain: GAGVSQTPSNKVTEKGKYVELRCDPISGHTALYWYRQSLGQGPEFLIYFQGTGAADDSGLPNDRFFAVRPEGSVSTLKIQRTERGDSAVYLCASSSRGDSQETQYFGPGTRLLVL.

In regard to this clone: This may come from a read error, since a much larger clone is one base off. V gene TRBV5-6 combines with J gene TRBJ2-5; D may be TRBD1 (6 bases). TRBJ2-7 matches the DNA end more closely, so the J call is doubtful. From germline, CDR1 is SGHDT and CDR2 YYEEEE. The CDR3 consists of 14 residues. This chain's CDR3 is CASSLGRGAGEQYF. The CDR3, as DNA: TGTGCCAGCAGCTTAGGCAGGGGAGCCGGCGAGCAGTACTTC.

The chain joins TRBV7-2 to TRBJ2-1; 9 bases map to TRBD2. The CDR3 has 17 residues. Germline assignment: CDR1 SGHTA and CDR2 FQGNSA. J was trimmed by 4 bases and V by 5 bases; bases with no gene match: 12. In DNA form, the CDR3 reads TGTGCCAGCAGCCTAACTGGGGGTAGCGGGAGATACAATGAGCAGTTCTTC. Translating it yields CASSLTGGSGRYNEQFF.

Remarks on this clone: One end of the junction is discordant with germline, which a read error may explain. V and J are TRBV6-5 and TRBJ2-5, with D unresolved. This CDR3 has 13 residues. From germline, CDR1 is MNHEY and CDR2 SVGAGI. Here the CDR3 reads CASSHPFQVTQYF. For the CDR3, the DNA is TGTGCCAGCAGTCACCCCTTTCAAGTGACCCAGTACTTC.

Remarks on this clone: A much larger clone differs from this one at a single base, so this may be a read error. As DNA, the CDR3 is TGTGCCTGGAGTGACACGTGGAGCACTGAAGCTTTCTTT. Amino acids: CAWSDTWSTEAFF. The rearrangement links TRBV30 to TRBJ1-1; the D is unclear. This CDR3 has 13 amino acids. Germline V gene lookup returns CDR1 GTSNPN and CDR2 SVGIG (reference sequence). V lost 1 base to trimming and J lost 4 bases, with 10 bases between them.

The J gene is TRBJ1-2, the V gene TRBV7-9, with D tentatively TRBD1 (5 bases). The CDR3 is made up of 14 amino acids. Trimming took 3 bases from V and 8 from J, leaving 16 bases between them. Germline V gene lookup returns CDR1 SEHNR and CDR2 FQNEAQ (reference sequence). The CDR3 is CASSLTVGGGGYTF. The CDR3 DNA reads TGTGCCAGCAGCTTGACAGTAGGCGGTGGGGGCTACACCTTC.

The rearrangement links TRBV16 to TRBJ2-4; no clear D gene. CDR1 is KGHSY and CDR2 is FQNENV in the germline V gene. CDR3 length: 17 amino acids. V was trimmed by 2 bases and J by 1 base, leaving 15 bases between them. CDR3 in amino acids: CASSQIAATRAKNIQYF. Here the CDR3 DNA reads TGTGCCAGCAGCCAAATCGCCGCGACTCGTGCCAAAAACATTCAGTACTTC.

This rearrangement joins TRBV9 to TRBJ2-1, with D hard to call. Germline lookup yields CDR1 SGDLS and CDR2 YYNGEE. Trimming took off 0 bases at V and 3 bases at J, with 10 bases between the two ends. This CDR3 is 15 amino acids long. The CDR3 DNA is TGTGCCAGCAGCGTAGTCGCGTCGGACTACAATGAGCAGTTCTTC. Translating gives CASSVVASDYNEQFF.

The chain recombines TRBV11-2 with TRBJ1-1; possible D gene TRBD1, 5 bases. Germline loops: CDR1 SGHAT, CDR2 FQNNGV. The CDR3 consists of 15 residues. The ends were cut back, 3 bases at V and 1 base at J, with 12 bases in the middle. CDR3 in amino acids: CASSFGRGGNTEAFF. The CDR3 DNA is TGTGCCAGCAGCTTTGGGAGGGGTGGGAACACTGAAGCTTTCTTT.

The V gene is TRBV28, the J gene TRBJ1-2; D gene ambiguous. The CDR3 loop spans 15 amino acids. Between the trimmed V and J ends, which lost 6 bases and 0 bases, there was a span of 14 bases. CDR1 MDHEN and CDR2 SYDVKM come from the germline V gene. The CDR3, as DNA: TGTGCCAGCAGCCCACTCGGACTGACTAACTATGGCTACACCTTC. Translating it yields CASSPLGLTNYGYTF.

In its sample, this clone was seen once. The gene calls are TRBV5-1 and TRBJ2-2; tentatively, D is TRBD1 (5 bases). V gave up 0 bases and J gave up 4 bases, with 13 bases separating them. Germline values: CDR1 SGHRS, CDR2 YFSETQ. The CDR3 spans 16 residues. The CDR3 reads CASSLDPLGVTGELFF. CDR3 nucleotides: TGCGCCAGCAGCTTGGACCCCCTAGGGGTCACCGGGGAGCTGTTTTTT.

The chain has TRBV20-1 and TRBJ2-7, with TRBD1 identical over 7 bases. The CDR3 is 10 amino acids. Germline CDR1 is DFQATT and CDR2 is SNEGSKA (reference sequence). The CDR3 here is CSPGGYEQYF. CDR3 DNA sequence: TGCAGCCCAGGGGGTTACGAGCAGTACTTC.

This clone showed up just once. The genes are TRBV11-2 and TRBJ1-3; maybe TRBD1 (5 bases). Trimming pared 5 bases from V and 0 bases from J, leaving 11 bases between. CDR1 is SGHAT, CDR2 FQNNGV, per germline. The CDR3 contains 15 residues. CDR3 sequence: CASSRDANSGNTIYF. CDR3 DNA: TGTGCCAGCAGCCGGGACGCGAACTCTGGAAACACCATATATTTT.

The chain has TRBV7-8 and TRBJ2-7, with TRBD1 identical over 7 bases. CDR3 size: 13 residues. From germline, CDR1 is SGHVS and CDR2 FQNEAQ. Germline trimming cut 3 bases from V and 5 bases from J; bases unmatched to any gene: 4. In DNA form, the CDR3 reads TGTGCCAGCAGCTTGACAGGGATCGACGAGCAGTACTTC. It translates to CASSLTGIDEQYF.

Concerning this clone itself: The sample has other DNA sequences that encode this CDR3 too. The chain combines TRBV5-6 with TRBJ2-7; D gene unclear. The CDR3 runs to 11 residues. Germline loops: CDR1 SGHDT, CDR2 YYEEEE. V lost 0 bases, J lost 7 bases, and 5 bases lay in between. CDR3 bases: TGTGCCAGCAGCTTGGTGGGTGAGCAGTACTTC. This sequence encodes CASSLVGEQYF.